Shown below are 30 T cell receptor beta chains from a single sample sequenced in a study of graft-versus-host responses after intestinal transplantation. No antigen has been assigned to these receptors. The table came from immunoSEQ multiplex PCR; TCRdb's copy has only in-frame clones and leaves some out. The sample has about 94,000 clones; around 90% are singletons. The source material was unstimulated CD8+ T cells sorted from spleen or lymph node cells, sampled before intestinal transplant. Source of these receptors: a human donor who received an intestinal transplant.

The V and J genes are TRBV7-9 and TRBJ1-1; 7 nucleotides line up with TRBD1. The V and J ends lost 5 bases and 8 bases, in that order; junction bases with no gene match: 11. The length of the CDR3 is 14 residues. The germline gives CDR1 SEHNR, CDR2 FQNEAQ (reference sequence). CDR3 coding DNA: TGTGCCAGCAGCCCGTGGGACAGAGGGAAAGAAGCTTTCTTT. Translating gives CASSPWDRGKEAFF.

The chain has TRBV2 and TRBJ2-7; D perhaps matches TRBD2 (6 bases). The CDR3 runs to 15 residues. Germline CDR1 SNHLY, CDR2 FYNNEI. V lost 4 bases and J 5 bases, leaving 18 bases between the germline ends. The CDR3 DNA sequence: TGTGCCAGCAGTGTTTGGTACCTAGCGAGCAACGAGCAGTACTTC. It codes for CASSVWYLASNEQYF.

The chain employs TRBV27 and TRBJ2-7; 7 bases are shared with TRBD1. V lost 3 bases, J lost 3 bases, and 2 bases stayed unmatched. This CDR3 has 13 residues. Germline loops: CDR1 MNHEY, CDR2 SMNVEV (reference sequence). The CDR3 sequence is CASSLNRGYEQYF. The CDR3 DNA is TGTGCCAGCAGTTTGAACAGGGGCTACGAGCAGTACTTC.

The chain employs TRBV7-9 and TRBJ1-1, with D possibly being TRBD1 (5 bases). The CDR3 loop spans 12 amino acids. The V and J ends lost 5 bases and 5 bases respectively, with 9 bases between them. Germline V gives CDR1 SEHNR, CDR2 FQNEAQ (reference sequence). CDR3 in amino acids: CASSRGGTEAFF. In nucleotides, the CDR3 is TGTGCCAGCAGCCGTGGGGGGACTGAAGCTTTCTTT.

V is TRBV28 and J is TRBJ2-1; no reliable D call. The CDR3 extends over 14 amino acids. The germline V and J ends were trimmed by 2 bases and 4 bases, with 9 bases remaining between them. CDR1 is MDHEN, CDR2 SYDVKM, per germline. CDR3 nucleotide sequence: TGTGCCAGCAGTTTAAGTGCTAGTTACAATGAGCAGTTCTTC. Amino acids: CASSLSASYNEQFF.

This chain joins TRBV19 and TRBJ1-1; no firm D call. Germline lookup yields CDR1 LNHDA and CDR2 SQIVND (reference sequence). The V end lost 3 bases, the J end lost 10 bases, and 12 bases lay between the germline ends. This CDR3 has 12 amino acids. CDR3 nucleotides: TGTGCCAGTAGTATTCCCGGGAGGATAGCTTTCTTT. This sequence encodes CASSIPGRIAFF.

The chain employs TRBV5-8 and TRBJ1-2; perhaps TRBD1 as D (5 bases). Germline CDR1 is SGHTS and CDR2 is YDEGEE. V dropped 4 bases and J dropped 4 bases, with 26 bases sitting between them. This CDR3 has 18 residues. This CDR3 is CASSPGWRGSLERYGYTF. DNA for the CDR3: TGTGCCAGCAGCCCGGGGTGGAGGGGTTCCCTCGAACGCTATGGCTACACCTTC.

The gene calls are TRBV4-1 and TRBJ2-2; D remains ambiguous. Germline CDR1 is MGHRA and CDR2 is YSYEKL. The CDR3 has 17 amino acids. The V end was cut by 0 bases, the J end by 2 bases, with 13 bases between. The CDR3 DNA follows: TGCGCCAGCAGCCAAGAAATGCGATACCTTAACACCGGGGAGCTGTTTTTT. Its protein product is CASSQEMRYLNTGELFF.

CDR3 protein: CASSDGAGGPDEQFF. Written as DNA, the CDR3 is TGTGCCAGCAGTGACGGGGCGGGGGGGCCAGATGAGCAGTTCTTC. The chain employs TRBV6-4 and TRBJ2-1; 9 bases fit TRBD2. The CDR3 has 15 amino acids. Germline V lookup: CDR1 MRHNA, CDR2 SNTAGT. The V and J ends lost 2 bases and 8 bases, in that order; junction bases with no gene match: 7.

The V and J genes are TRBV4-1 and TRBJ1-2, with TRBD1 identical over 7 bases. V shed 2 bases, J shed 8 bases, and the junction held 11 bases outside the gene matches. This CDR3 spans 15 amino acids. CDR1 and CDR2 (germline): MGHRA, YSYEKL. The CDR3 reads CASSQLYDRADGYTF. In DNA form, the CDR3 reads TGCGCCAGCAGCCAATTATATGACAGGGCAGACGGCTACACCTTC.

The chain couples TRBV9 to TRBJ1-1, with D possibly being TRBD1 (5 bases). The CDR3 spans 15 residues. V was trimmed by 3 bases and J by 1 base, leaving 13 bases between them. Germline lookup yields CDR1 SGDLS and CDR2 YYNGEE. The CDR3 reads CASSARDSWNTEAFF. For the CDR3, the DNA is TGTGCCAGCAGCGCGCGGGACTCTTGGAACACTGAAGCTTTCTTT.

V is TRBV30 and J is TRBJ2-3, with 7 positions matching TRBD2. The ends lost 0 bases at V and 2 bases at J; junction bases unmatched: 5. Germline V gene data show CDR1 as GTSNPN and CDR2 as SVGIG (reference sequence). CDR3 length: 15 amino acids. CDR3 protein: CAWSVGTTITDTQYF. In nucleotides, the CDR3 is TGTGCCTGGAGTGTAGGGACTACCATCACAGATACGCAGTATTTT.

The chain links TRBV5-1 to TRBJ1-2; 12 bases line up with TRBD1. Germline assignment: CDR1 SGHRS and CDR2 YFSETQ. The CDR3 runs to 14 residues. Trimming removed 3 bases from V and 6 bases from J; junction bases left unmatched: 3. Here the CDR3 DNA reads TGCGCCAGCAGCTGGGGGACAGGGGGCGATGGCTACACCTTC. Translated: CASSWGTGGDGYTF.

The chain joins TRBV6-1 to TRBJ2-3, with D possibly TRBD2 on 5 matching bases. From germline, CDR1 is MNHNS and CDR2 SASEGT. CDR3 length: 15 residues. V dropped 5 bases and J dropped 2 bases, with 14 bases sitting between them. The CDR3 DNA reads as TGTGCCAGCAGTCGGGAAGGACTTTACACAGATACGCAGTATTTT. This translates into CASSREGLYTDTQYF.

CDR3 nucleotides: TGTGCCAGCAGTTGGGGACTAGCGCGAGACACCGGGGAGCTGTTTTTT. This encodes CASSWGLARDTGELFF. This rearrangement joins TRBV27 to TRBJ2-2; 10 nucleotides line up with TRBD2. The germline CDR1 and CDR2 sequences are MNHEY and SMNVEV (reference sequence). This CDR3 region has 16 residues. The J segment lost 3 bases and the V segment lost 4 bases, leaving 5 bases of the junction unmatched.

The rearrangement joins TRBV28 to TRBJ1-1; TRBD1 is a possible D gene (6 bases). V dropped 6 bases and J dropped 2 bases, with 13 bases sitting between them. Germline CDR1 reads MDHEN; CDR2 reads SYDVKM. CDR3 length equals 14 residues. This CDR3 reads CASSRGQLNTEAFF. As DNA, the CDR3 is TGTGCCAGCAGCAGAGGACAGTTAAACACTGAAGCTTTCTTT.

CDR3: CAWSVISPNEQFF. For the CDR3, the DNA is TGTGCCTGGAGTGTAATTAGTCCGAATGAGCAGTTCTTC. V and J are TRBV30 and TRBJ2-1; unclear D gene. The germline V gene encodes CDR1 GTSNPN and CDR2 SVGIG (reference sequence). Trimming removed 0 bases at V and 7 bases at J, with 10 bases between. The CDR3 is 13 amino acids.

The chain couples TRBV13 to TRBJ2-3, with TRBD2 matching 11 bases. The CDR3 spans 19 residues. Trimming removed 3 bases from V and 3 bases from J; junction bases left unmatched: 14. Germline V gene lookup returns CDR1 PRHDT and CDR2 FYEKMQ (reference sequence). CDR3 in amino acids: CASSLFTLTSGDVTDTQYF. For the CDR3, the DNA is TGTGCCAGCAGCTTGTTTACCCTGACTAGCGGGGATGTAACAGATACGCAGTATTTT.

CDR3 nucleotides: TGTGCCACCAGCATCGAGAGCCTTCGCACAGATACGCAGTATTTT. Translation: CATSIESLRTDTQYF. The rearrangement links TRBV15 to TRBJ2-3; no definite D call. This CDR3 is 15 amino acids long. V was clipped by 4 bases and J by 1 base, with 12 bases between them. Germline CDR1 is LNHNV and CDR2 is YYDKDF (reference sequence).

This chain connects TRBV4-3 to TRBJ2-5, with D possibly being TRBD1 (5 bases). The assigned J gene may be wrong: the sequence end matches TRBJ2-7 better. Germline loops: CDR1 LGHNA, CDR2 YSLEER. This CDR3 is built from 13 residues. CDR3 sequence reads: CASSPRDSYEQYF. The CDR3 bases are TGCGCCAGCAGCCCCAGGGACTCCTACGAGCAGTACTTC.

The V gene is TRBV5-5, the J gene TRBJ1-2; D ambiguous. The length of the CDR3 is 16 residues. The germline V gene has CDR1 SGHKS and CDR2 YYEKEE (reference sequence). V lost 2 bases to trimming and J lost 5 bases, with 19 bases between them. CDR3 nucleotide sequence: TGTGCCAGCAGCTTACGGGTTCTTGGTAATCAGTATGGCTACACCTTC. Its translation is CASSLRVLGNQYGYTF.

The chain is built from TRBV7-6 and TRBJ2-1, with 9 bases that match TRBD1. Trimming removed 4 bases from V and 7 bases from J; junction bases left unmatched: 11. Germline V gene lookup returns CDR1 SGHVS and CDR2 FNYEAQ. The CDR3 has 16 residues. The CDR3 region has the DNA TGTGCCAGCAGCTCCAACCCACAGGGGGCAAGGAATGAGCAGTTCTTC. Translating it yields CASSSNPQGARNEQFF.

This clone was counted only a few times. The chain carries TRBV6-1 and TRBJ2-7; D remains unclear. The ends were cut back, 8 bases at V and 0 bases at J, with 11 bases in the middle. CDR1 MNHNS and CDR2 SASEGT come from the germline V gene. The CDR3 loop spans 13 amino acids. Written as DNA, the CDR3 is TGTGCCAGCGCGGCGGTAGGCTCCTACGAGCAGTACTTC. Translation gives CASAAVGSYEQYF.

V and J are TRBV30 and TRBJ2-7; TRBD2 is a possible D gene (7 bases). This CDR3 is built from 16 residues. Germline CDR1 GTSNPN, CDR2 SVGIG (reference sequence). The ends were cut back, 5 bases at V and 5 bases at J, with 25 bases in the middle. For the CDR3, the DNA is TGTGCCTGGGATTTTGGCCGGGGGGCCGGTGACGACGAGCAGTACTTC. Encoded protein: CAWDFGRGAGDDEQYF. The whole variable domain, filled in from reference TRBV30 and TRBJ2-7, reads SQTIHQWPATLVQPVGSPLSLECTVEGTSNPNLYWYRQAAGRGLQLLFYSVGIGQISSEVPQNLSASRPQDRQFILSSKKLLLSDSGFYLCAWDFGRGAGDDEQYFGPGTRLTVT.

The chain employs TRBV11-2 and TRBJ2-5; 7 nucleotides match TRBD1. This CDR3 is 15 amino acids long. Germline CDR1 and CDR2: SGHAT and FQNNGV. Trimming took 0 bases from V and 1 from J; bases not matched to a gene: 2. The CDR3 sequence is CASSLEGQSQETQYF. CDR3 nucleotides: TGTGCCAGCAGCTTAGAGGGACAGAGCCAAGAGACCCAGTACTTC.

This chain connects TRBV10-3 to TRBJ1-1, with TRBD1 matching over 8 bases. This CDR3 comprises 14 residues. Germline lookup yields CDR1 ENHRY and CDR2 SYGVKD. V was pared by 6 bases and J by 3 bases, with 6 bases of the junction left unmatched. CDR3 loop: CAIRGGQGDTEAFF. CDR3 nucleotides: TGTGCCATCAGGGGAGGACAGGGTGACACTGAAGCTTTCTTT.

The chain recombines TRBV6-1 with TRBJ1-2, with 7 bases lining up with TRBD1. CDR3 length equals 15 residues. Unmatched junction bases numbered 4, after V lost 1 base and J lost 2 bases. From germline, CDR1 is MNHNS and CDR2 SASEGT. The CDR3 nucleotides read TGTGCCAGCAGTGAAGTCGGACAGGCGAACTATGGCTACACCTTC. Encoded protein: CASSEVGQANYGYTF.

This sequence joins TRBV4-3 and TRBJ2-7; 7 nucleotides agree with TRBD2. V lost 0 bases and J lost 5; bases outside the gene matches: 7. CDR1 is LGHNA and CDR2 is YSLEER in the germline V gene. The CDR3 consists of 15 residues. This chain's CDR3 is CASSQDREGLDEQYF. CDR3 nucleotides: TGCGCCAGCAGCCAAGATAGGGAGGGTTTAGACGAGCAGTACTTC.

The chain recombines TRBV4-3 with TRBJ2-7, with TRBD1 matching over 8 bases. This CDR3 has 14 residues. V shed 1 base, J shed 3 bases, and the junction held 2 bases outside the gene matches. Germline CDR1 reads LGHNA; CDR2 reads YSLEER. The CDR3 sequence: CASSQVQGDYEQYF. CDR3 nucleotides: TGCGCCAGCAGCCAAGTACAGGGGGACTACGAGCAGTACTTC.

This chain links TRBV28 with TRBJ2-7; 8 bases are shared with TRBD2. V was pared by 2 bases and J by 6 bases, with 18 bases of the junction left unmatched. Germline loops: CDR1 MDHEN, CDR2 SYDVKM. This CDR3 comprises 18 residues. Here the CDR3 DNA reads TGTGCCAGCAGTTTAGGCCCCTCCGGGAGGGTCCCCTCTCGCGAGCAGTACTTC. Amino acids: CASSLGPSGRVPSREQYF.